This note documents a single T cell receptor beta chain sequence. This entry belongs to a study of cytotoxic CD8 clonotypes in ibrutinib-treated CLL. Germline V gene data show CDR1 as LGHNA and CDR2 as YNFKEQ. This CDR3 region has 14 residues. J was trimmed by 6 bases and V by 2 bases; bases with no gene match: 7. This table comes from immunoSEQ multiplex PCR, and its TCRdb copy is limited to in-frame clones, with some not included. The data contain about 85,000 clones, roughly 83% of them singletons. This chain links TRBV4-2 with TRBJ2-7; 7 bases are a match to TRBD1. The sequencing used PBMCs, collected after 12 months of ibrutinib treatment. The receptor was isolated from a human donor with chronic lymphocytic leukemia. The CDR3 region is CASSQTRQGGEQYF. Written as DNA, the CDR3 is TGTGCCAGCAGCCAAACCAGACAGGGCGGCGAGCAGTACTTC.